What follows are 27 T cell receptor beta chains derived from one specimen sequenced in a study of T cells in localized non-small cell lung cancer (dated by TCRdb to 2018 to 2021). The library was produced with the immunoSEQ multiplex PCR assay. This is the immuneACCESS table as TCRdb keeps it, with only in-frame sequences that have V and J called. A part of the clones is gone; compared with another copy, unresolved V genes explain less than half, and the rest is unexplained. Recorded for this sample are roughly 24,000 clones; about 85% of them occurred a single time. Approximately 9.6% of the sample goes to the ten largest clones. The material sequenced was peripheral blood, taken before any cancer treatment. The receptors were gathered from a man aged 35-69 years with stage III squamous cell lung carcinoma.

The chain joins TRBV30 to TRBJ2-7, with D possibly matching TRBD1 (6 bases). CDR3 length: 13 residues. V lost 4 bases to trimming and J lost 0 bases, with 10 bases between them. Germline CDR1 is GTSNPN and CDR2 is SVGIG (reference sequence). CDR3 in DNA: TGTGCCTGGACTAGGGGGAGCTCCTACGAGCAGTACTTC. Residues: CAWTRGSSYEQYF. Based on the CDR3 plus reference TRBV30 and TRBJ2-7, the full variable domain is SQTIHQWPATLVQPVGSPLSLECTVEGTSNPNLYWYRQAAGRGLQLLFYSVGIGQISSEVPQNLSASRPQDRQFILSSKKLLLSDSGFYLCAWTRGSSYEQYFGPGTRLTVT.

V and J are TRBV2 and TRBJ1-4, with unresolved D. The CDR3 extends over 13 amino acids. V shed 8 bases and J shed 5 bases, with 12 bases lying between them. From germline, CDR1 is SNHLY and CDR2 FYNNEI. CDR3 nucleotide sequence: TGTGCCAGCTTGAGCCATAGGAATGAAAAACTGTTTTTT. It specifies CASLSHRNEKLFF.

In nucleotides, the CDR3 is TGTGCCAGCAGCTTAACTGCTCCTGGAAATGAGCAGTTCTTC. The encoded protein is CASSLTAPGNEQFF. The gene calls are TRBV11-2 and TRBJ2-1; no reliable D call. V lost 2 bases to trimming and J lost 7 bases, with 12 bases between them. The germline V gene has CDR1 SGHAT and CDR2 FQNNGV. The CDR3 sequence is 14 residues long.

The V gene is TRBV7-6, the J gene TRBJ2-1; 9 positions agree with TRBD2. This CDR3 is 17 amino acids long. Germline-derived CDR1 and CDR2 are SGHVS and FNYEAQ. The V and J ends lost 0 bases and 7 bases, in that order; junction bases with no gene match: 10. The CDR3 nucleotides are TGTGCCAGCAGCTTAGCGCCCCTAGCGGGACCGGGGAATGAGCAGTTCTTC. It codes for CASSLAPLAGPGNEQFF.

This clone has only a few counts. This sequence joins TRBV5-5 and TRBJ2-1; TRBD2 might be the D (5 bases). V was cut by 1 base and J by 8 bases, with 16 bases left in between. The CDR3 is 15 amino acids. Germline CDR1 is SGHKS and CDR2 is YYEKEE (reference sequence). The CDR3 sequence is CASSLRPGLGDEQFF. The CDR3 DNA follows: TGTGCCAGCAGCTTGAGACCGGGCCTCGGGGATGAGCAGTTCTTC.

The gene calls are TRBV5-1 and TRBJ2-4, with TRBD2 matching 7 bases. Germline V gene lookup returns CDR1 SGHRS and CDR2 YFSETQ. With V trimmed by 4 bases and J by 0 bases, 10 bases remained unmatched. The CDR3 runs 17 residues. The CDR3 spells CASSPGGTPIAKNIQYF. CDR3 nucleotide sequence: TGCGCCAGCAGCCCCGGGGGGACCCCTATAGCCAAAAACATTCAGTACTTC.

The CDR3 DNA follows: TGCGCCAGCAGCTTGGAGGACAGGCTGCACGGGGAGCTGTTTTTT. Its translation is CASSLEDRLHGELFF. V and J are TRBV5-1 and TRBJ2-2, with 7 nucleotides matching TRBD1. Per germline, CDR1 SGHRS and CDR2 YFSETQ. This CDR3 spans 15 amino acids. The V segment lost 0 bases and the J segment 7 bases; nucleotides outside the gene matches: 6.

The genes are TRBV2 and TRBJ1-1, with 7 nucleotides matching TRBD1. Trimming took 9 bases from V and 0 from J; bases not matched to a gene: 7. In germline, CDR1 is SNHLY, CDR2 FYNNEI. This CDR3 region has 14 residues. CDR3 bases: TGTGCCAGGAACCGGGACAGCCTGAACACTGAAGCTTTCTTT. Translation gives CARNRDSLNTEAFF.

The chain carries TRBV2 and TRBJ2-4, with D perhaps TRBD2 (5 bases). From germline, CDR1 is SNHLY and CDR2 FYNNEI. Trimming removed 5 bases at V and 6 bases at J, with 8 bases between. The CDR3 has 12 residues. CDR3 loop: CASSLGRNIQYF. In DNA form, the CDR3 reads TGTGCCAGCAGTTTGGGGAGAAACATTCAGTACTTC. Full variable domain (rest looked up from reference TRBV2 and TRBJ2-4): EPEVTQTPSHQVTQMGQEVILRCVPISNHLYFYWYRQILGQKVEFLVSFYNNEISEKSEIFDDQFSVERPDGSNFTLKIRSTKLEDSAMYFCASSLGRNIQYFGAGTRLSVL.

The chain employs TRBV10-3 and TRBJ1-1; D gene unclear. The CDR3 loop spans 12 amino acids. V was cut by 4 bases and J by 0 bases, with 3 bases left in between. Germline V gene data show CDR1 as ENHRY and CDR2 as SYGVKD. CDR3 DNA sequence: TGTGCCATCAGTGCATTGAACACTGAAGCTTTCTTT. Protein sequence: CAISALNTEAFF.

This clone came up a few times. The chain has TRBV28 and TRBJ1-1, with D unresolved. From germline, CDR1 is MDHEN and CDR2 SYDVKM. V was trimmed by 4 bases and J by 0 bases, leaving 9 bases between them. CDR3 length: 14 residues. The CDR3 reads CASSSLSMNTEAFF. In nucleotides, the CDR3 is TGTGCCAGCAGTTCCCTCAGCATGAACACTGAAGCTTTCTTT.

This sequence joins TRBV19 and TRBJ2-7; 9 positions agree with TRBD1. This CDR3 is 14 amino acids long. Per germline, CDR1 LNHDA and CDR2 SQIVND (reference sequence). V was clipped by 7 bases and J by 3 bases; unmatched bases: 7. DNA of the CDR3: TGTGCCAGTAACCCCGGGACAGGGAACTACGAGCAGTACTTC. Translation gives CASNPGTGNYEQYF.

This sequence joins TRBV13 and TRBJ2-5; unclear D gene. CDR3 size: 11 residues. Germline loops: CDR1 PRHDT, CDR2 FYEKMQ (reference sequence). V shed 3 bases and J shed 4 bases, with 3 bases lying between them. The CDR3 DNA follows: TGTGCCAGCAGCTTTGGAGAGACCCAGTACTTC. Protein sequence: CASSFGETQYF.

The V gene is TRBV5-1, the J gene TRBJ2-5; D possibly corresponds to TRBD2 (6 bases). The ends were cut back, 0 bases at V and 3 bases at J, with 18 bases in the middle. This CDR3 region has 17 residues. Germline values: CDR1 SGHRS, CDR2 YFSETQ. CDR3 DNA: TGCGCCAGCAGCTTGGTGGTCTCCCTAACGGGGGAAGAGACCCAGTACTTC. It yields the protein CASSLVVSLTGEETQYF.

In regard to this clone: The germline gene is not matched at one end of the junction; a read error may be the cause. This rearrangement joins TRBV28 to TRBJ2-5; D is undetermined. The CDR3 length is 15 residues. Germline CDR1 MDHEN, CDR2 SYDVKM. DNA of the CDR3: TGTGCCAGCAGTTTATGGACATCGAACCAAGAGGCCCAGTACTTC. Translation gives CASSLWTSNQEAQYF. Combining the CDR3 with reference TRBV28 and TRBJ2-5 gives the whole variable domain DVKVTQSSRYLVKRTGEKVFLECVQDMDHENMFWYRQDPGLGLRLIYFSYDVKMKEKGDIPEGYSVSREKKERFSLILESASTNQTSMYLCASSLWTSNQEAQYFGPGTRLLVL.

The chain has TRBV19 and TRBJ2-1; no firm D call. V shed 6 bases and J shed 0 bases, with 6 bases lying between them. Per the germline V gene, CDR1 is LNHDA and CDR2 is SQIVND (reference sequence). CDR3 size: 13 residues. CDR3: CASRRSSYNEQFF. For the CDR3, the DNA is TGTGCCAGTAGGAGAAGCTCCTACAATGAGCAGTTCTTC. Based on the CDR3 plus reference TRBV19 and TRBJ2-1, the full variable domain is DGGITQSPKYLFRKEGQNVTLSCEQNLNHDAMYWYRQDPGQGLRLIYYSQIVNDFQKGDIAEGYSVSREKKESFPLTVTSAQKNPTAFYLCASRRSSYNEQFFGPGTRLTVL.

The chain employs TRBV2 and TRBJ2-7; 7 nucleotides agree with TRBD1. Germline V lookup: CDR1 SNHLY, CDR2 FYNNEI. Germline trimming cut 9 bases from V and 3 bases from J; bases unmatched to any gene: 11. This CDR3 contains 14 residues. The CDR3 region has the DNA TGTGCCAGTCGAGGGACAGCATTTTTCTACGAGCAGTACTTC. Protein: CASRGTAFFYEQYF.

The chain links TRBV25-1 to TRBJ2-7; perhaps TRBD1 as D (5 bases). Germline V gene lookup returns CDR1 MGHDK and CDR2 SYGVNS. The CDR3 extends over 14 amino acids. Trimming took 8 bases from V and 0 from J, leaving 14 bases between them. CDR3 protein: CASLIGASSYEQYF. CDR3 DNA sequence: TGTGCCAGCCTGATTGGGGCTAGCTCCTACGAGCAGTACTTC.

This clone was detected only a few times. This chain uses TRBV7-9 with TRBJ2-3, with no clear D. In germline, CDR1 is SEHNR, CDR2 FQNEAQ (reference sequence). This CDR3 region has 16 residues. V lost 1 base to trimming and J lost 4 bases, with 15 bases between them. The CDR3 is CASSLDVDWIADTQYF. Written as DNA, the CDR3 is TGTGCCAGCAGCTTAGATGTTGATTGGATCGCAGATACGCAGTATTTT.

The genes are TRBV30 and TRBJ1-1; the D gene is possibly TRBD1 (6 bases). The CDR3 is 15 amino acids. Between the trimmed V and J ends, which lost 5 bases and 7 bases, there was a span of 23 bases. Germline loops: CDR1 GTSNPN, CDR2 SVGIG (reference sequence). The CDR3, as DNA: TGTGCCTGGGACTATCCCCTCACAGGGTTTGGTGAAGCTTTCTTT. It yields the protein CAWDYPLTGFGEAFF. Supplemented by reference TRBV30 and TRBJ1-1, the full variable domain reads SQTIHQWPATLVQPVGSPLSLECTVEGTSNPNLYWYRQAAGRGLQLLFYSVGIGQISSEVPQNLSASRPQDRQFILSSKKLLLSDSGFYLCAWDYPLTGFGEAFFGQGTRLTVV.

The chain joins TRBV19 to TRBJ1-2; TRBD1 matches 8 bases. V was clipped by 6 bases and J by 0 bases; unmatched bases: 6. CDR3 length: 15 residues. CDR1 and CDR2 (germline): LNHDA, SQIVND (reference sequence). CDR3 sequence: CASRTTGGSNYGYTF. CDR3 DNA: TGTGCCAGTAGAACTACAGGGGGATCTAACTATGGCTACACCTTC.

The chain is built from TRBV10-1 and TRBJ2-2; 8 nucleotides align to TRBD2. The CDR3 length is 12 residues. Per germline, CDR1 WNHNN and CDR2 SYGVQD (reference sequence). V was clipped by 9 bases and J by 4 bases; unmatched bases: 1. The CDR3 region is CASTSGTGELFF. As DNA, the CDR3 is TGCGCCAGTACTAGCGGCACCGGGGAGCTGTTTTTT.

A word on this clone: At one of its ends the junction is not consistent with the germline gene, which may arise from a read error. The genes are TRBV14 and TRBJ1-2; a possible D gene is TRBD1 (5 bases). CDR1 is SGHDN and CDR2 is FVKESK in the germline V gene. The CDR3 has 13 amino acids. This chain's CDR3 is CASSQFATEGPIF. The CDR3 DNA reads as TGTGCCAGCAGCCAATTCGCGACAGAAGGCCCAATCTTC.

V gene TRBV5-1 combines with J gene TRBJ2-6, with D perhaps matching TRBD2 (7 bases). Germline V gene sequence: CDR1 SGHRS, CDR2 YFSETQ. The V gene lost 4 bases and the J gene lost 4 bases, with 18 bases spanning the gap. This CDR3 is 17 amino acids long. The CDR3 region is CASSPGGGAEGANVLTF. The CDR3 bases are TGCGCCAGCAGCCCCGGTGGGGGGGCGGAAGGGGCCAACGTCCTGACTTTC. The complete variable domain, with remaining parts taken from reference TRBV5-1 and TRBJ2-6, reads KAGVTQTPRYLIKTRGQQVTLSCSPISGHRSVSWYQQTPGQGLQFLFEYFSETQRNKGNFPGRFSGRQFSNSRSEMNVSTLELGDSALYLCASSPGGGAEGANVLTFGAGSRLTVL.

CDR3 in DNA: TGTGCCAGCAGCTCCCCCCGAGGCCTCCTAGGATCCTACAATGAGCAGTTCTTC. This sequence encodes CASSSPRGLLGSYNEQFF. This chain links TRBV11-2 with TRBJ2-1, with D hard to call. The CDR3 loop spans 18 amino acids. V was cut by 4 bases and J by 1 base, with 20 bases left in between. CDR1 and CDR2 (germline): SGHAT, FQNNGV.

The V and J genes are TRBV23-1 and TRBJ1-2; D call uncertain. TRBV23-1 is known as an ORF, though its function is uncertain. This CDR3 region has 13 residues. The V end was cut by 3 bases, the J end by 8 bases, with 13 bases between. CDR3: CASSHTQREGYTF. The CDR3 region has the DNA TGCGCCAGCAGTCATACTCAAAGGGAGGGCTACACCTTC.

The chain joins TRBV19 to TRBJ2-5; TRBD1 matches at 7 bases. V lost 6 bases to trimming and J lost 2 bases; unmatched junction nucleotides: 9. In germline, CDR1 is LNHDA, CDR2 SQIVND (reference sequence). The CDR3 length is 15 residues. This CDR3 is CASRNTPGQQETQYF. CDR3 DNA sequence: TGTGCCAGTAGGAACACGCCGGGACAGCAAGAGACCCAGTACTTC.